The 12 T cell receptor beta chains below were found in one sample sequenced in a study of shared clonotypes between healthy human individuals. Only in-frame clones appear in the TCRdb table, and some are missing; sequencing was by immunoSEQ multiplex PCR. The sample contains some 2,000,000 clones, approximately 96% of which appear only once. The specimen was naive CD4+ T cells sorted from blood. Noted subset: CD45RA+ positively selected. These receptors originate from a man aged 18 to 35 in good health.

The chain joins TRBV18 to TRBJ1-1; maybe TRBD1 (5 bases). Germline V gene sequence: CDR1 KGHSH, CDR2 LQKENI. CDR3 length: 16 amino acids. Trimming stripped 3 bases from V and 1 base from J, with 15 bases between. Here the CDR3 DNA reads TGTGCCAGCTCACCGATGGCAGGGTCTACGAACACTGAAGCTTTCTTT. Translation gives CASSPMAGSTNTEAFF.

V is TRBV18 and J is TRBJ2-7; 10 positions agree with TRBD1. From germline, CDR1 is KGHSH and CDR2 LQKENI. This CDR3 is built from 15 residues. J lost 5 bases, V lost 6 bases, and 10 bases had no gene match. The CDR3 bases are TGTGCCAGCTCCCGCGGACAGGGGGGACGGGACGAGCAGTACTTC. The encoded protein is CASSRGQGGRDEQYF. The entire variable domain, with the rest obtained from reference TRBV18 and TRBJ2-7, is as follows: NAGVMQNPRHLVRRRGQEARLRCSPMKGHSHVYWYRQLPEEGLKFMVYLQKENIIDESGMPKERFSAEFPKEGPSILRIQQVVRGDSAAYFCASSRGQGGRDEQYFGPGTRLTVT.

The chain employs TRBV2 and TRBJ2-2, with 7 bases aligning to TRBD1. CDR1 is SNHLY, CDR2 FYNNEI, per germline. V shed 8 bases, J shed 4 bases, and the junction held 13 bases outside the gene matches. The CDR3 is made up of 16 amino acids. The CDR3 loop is CASSYAGTVLTGELFF. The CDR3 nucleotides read TGTGCCAGCTCCTACGCCGGGACAGTCCTCACCGGGGAGCTGTTTTTT.

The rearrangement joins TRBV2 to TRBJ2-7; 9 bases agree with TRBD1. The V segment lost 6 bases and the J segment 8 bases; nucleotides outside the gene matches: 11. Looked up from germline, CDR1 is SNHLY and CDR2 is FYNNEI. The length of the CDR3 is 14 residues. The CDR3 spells CASRRDRALEKQYF. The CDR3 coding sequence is TGTGCCAGCAGGAGGGACAGGGCCCTTGAAAAGCAGTACTTC.

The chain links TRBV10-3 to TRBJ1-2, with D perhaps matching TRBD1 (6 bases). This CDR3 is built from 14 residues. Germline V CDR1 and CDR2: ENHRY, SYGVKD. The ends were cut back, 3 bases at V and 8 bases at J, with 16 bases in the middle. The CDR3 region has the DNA TGTGCCATCAGTGACAGGGGAAACGATTGGGGCTACACCTTC. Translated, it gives CAISDRGNDWGYTF.

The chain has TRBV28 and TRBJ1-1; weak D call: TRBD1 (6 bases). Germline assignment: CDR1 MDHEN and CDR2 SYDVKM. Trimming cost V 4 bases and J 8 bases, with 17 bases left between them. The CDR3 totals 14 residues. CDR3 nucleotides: TGTGCCAGCAGTTCACAGGGAGTCCCAAGAGAAGCTTTCTTT. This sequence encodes CASSSQGVPREAFF.

The DNA of the CDR3 is TGTGCCATCACCGGGACAGTCTCAAACCCAGATACGCAGTATTTT. Translating it yields CAITGTVSNPDTQYF. The chain carries TRBV10-3 and TRBJ2-3; 7 bases are a match to TRBD1. Per the germline V gene, CDR1 is ENHRY and CDR2 is SYGVKD. Trimming removed 7 bases from V and 4 bases from J; junction bases left unmatched: 11. CDR3 length equals 15 residues.

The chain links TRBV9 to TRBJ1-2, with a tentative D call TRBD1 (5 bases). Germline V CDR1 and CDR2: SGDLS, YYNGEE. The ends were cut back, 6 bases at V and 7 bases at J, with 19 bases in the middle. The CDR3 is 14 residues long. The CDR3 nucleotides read TGTGCCAGCACACCGGGGGAGGTCGGATTTGGCTACACCTTC. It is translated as CASTPGEVGFGYTF.

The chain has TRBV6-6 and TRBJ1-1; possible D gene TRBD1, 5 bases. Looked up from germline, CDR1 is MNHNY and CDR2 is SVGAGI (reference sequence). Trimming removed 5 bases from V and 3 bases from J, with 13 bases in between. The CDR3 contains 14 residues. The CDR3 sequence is CASSRRQGYTEAFF. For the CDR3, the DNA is TGTGCCAGCAGTCGCCGGCAGGGCTACACTGAAGCTTTCTTT.

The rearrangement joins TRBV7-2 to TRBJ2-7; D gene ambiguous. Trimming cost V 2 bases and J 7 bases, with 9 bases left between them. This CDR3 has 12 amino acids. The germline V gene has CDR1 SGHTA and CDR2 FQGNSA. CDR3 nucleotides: TGTGCCAGCAGCTTACCCATCCAGGAGCAGTACTTC. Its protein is CASSLPIQEQYF.

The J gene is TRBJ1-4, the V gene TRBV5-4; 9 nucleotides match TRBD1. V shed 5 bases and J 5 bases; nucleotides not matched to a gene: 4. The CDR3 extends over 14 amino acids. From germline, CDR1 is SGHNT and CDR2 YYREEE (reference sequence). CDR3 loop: CASRITGGNEKLFF. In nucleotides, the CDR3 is TGTGCCAGCAGGATCACAGGGGGCAATGAAAAACTGTTTTTT.

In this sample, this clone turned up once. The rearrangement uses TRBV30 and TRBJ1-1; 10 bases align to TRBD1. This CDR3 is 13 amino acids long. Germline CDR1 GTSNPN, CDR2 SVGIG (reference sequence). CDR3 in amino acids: CARDRGGNTEAFF. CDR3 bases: TGTGCTAGGGACAGGGGCGGGAACACTGAAGCTTTCTTT.